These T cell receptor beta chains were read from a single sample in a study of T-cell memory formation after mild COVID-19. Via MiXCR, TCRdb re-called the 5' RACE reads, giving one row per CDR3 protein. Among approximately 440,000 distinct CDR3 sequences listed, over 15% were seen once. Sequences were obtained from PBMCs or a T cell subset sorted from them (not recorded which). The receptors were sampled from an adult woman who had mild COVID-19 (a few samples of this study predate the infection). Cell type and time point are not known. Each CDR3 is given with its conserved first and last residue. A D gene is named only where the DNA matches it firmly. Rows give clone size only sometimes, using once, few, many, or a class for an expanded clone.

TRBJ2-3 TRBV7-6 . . CASSYRGSSTDTQYF TGTGCCAGCAGCTACCGGGGCAGTAGCACAGATACGCAGTATTTT
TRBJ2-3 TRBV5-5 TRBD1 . CASSGQVATDTQYF TGTGCCAGCAGTGGACAGGTCGCTACAGATACGCAGTATTTT
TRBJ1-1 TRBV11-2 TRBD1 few CASSPGTATEAFF TGTGCCAGCAGCCCAGGGACAGCCACTGAAGCTTTCTTT
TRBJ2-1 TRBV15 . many CATSSRSSSYNEQFF TGTGCCACCAGCTCACGATCGAGCTCCTACAATGAGCAGTTCTTC
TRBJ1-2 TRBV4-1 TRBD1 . CASSQVSDREGGYTF TGCGCCAGCAGCCAAGTCTCCGACAGGGAAGGTGGCTACACCTTC
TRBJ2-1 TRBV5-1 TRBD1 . CASSLEGRGSTYNEQFF TGCGCCAGCAGCTTGGAAGGCAGGGGGTCCACCTACAATGAGCAGTTCTTC
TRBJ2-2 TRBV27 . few CASARSRSLKNTGELFF TGTGCCAGCGCCCGGTCCCGATCCCTTAAGAACACCGGGGAGCTGTTTTTT
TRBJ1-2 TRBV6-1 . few CASSEAGWGYTF TGTGCCAGCAGTGAGGCAGGATGGGGCTACACCTTC
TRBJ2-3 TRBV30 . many CAWSPGNRDPPYF TGTGCCTGGAGCCCAGGGAACCGGGACCCTCCGTATTTT
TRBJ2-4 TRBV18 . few CASFTPGNIQYF TGTGCCAGCTTCACCCCGGGGAACATTCAGTACTTC
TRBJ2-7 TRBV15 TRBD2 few CATSRASGGYEQYF TGTGCCACCAGCAGGGCTAGCGGGGGCTACGAGCAGTACTTC
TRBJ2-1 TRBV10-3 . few CAIRDPGLAHYADEQFF TGTGCCATCAGAGATCCGGGTCTAGCCCACTACGCGGATGAGCAGTTCTTC
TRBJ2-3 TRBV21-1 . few CASSRLSRALQYF TGTGCCAGCAGCCGCCTTTCCCGGGCCCTGCAGTATTTT
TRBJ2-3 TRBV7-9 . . CASTPPDGSTDTQYF TGTGCCAGCACCCCTCCCGACGGGAGCACAGATACGCAGTATTTT
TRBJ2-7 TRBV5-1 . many CASSPGSPYEQYF TGCGCCAGCAGCCCGGGGTCCCCCTACGAGCAGTACTTC
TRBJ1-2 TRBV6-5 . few CASRPTDPYGYTF TGTGCCAGCAGGCCGACAGACCCCTATGGCTACACCTTC
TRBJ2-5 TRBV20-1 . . CSATSVDQETQYF TGCAGTGCTACTAGCGTCGACCAAGAGACCCAGTACTTC
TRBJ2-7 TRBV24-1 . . CATSATSSYEQYF TGTGCCACCAGCGCGACTAGCTCCTACGAGCAGTACTTC
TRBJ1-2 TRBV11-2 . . CASSLERGAYGYTF TGTGCCAGCAGCTTAGAGCGGGGGGCCTATGGCTACACCTTC
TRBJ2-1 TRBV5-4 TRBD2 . CASSLELAGGINEQFF TGTGCCAGCAGCTTGGAACTAGCGGGGGGGATCAATGAGCAGTTCTTC
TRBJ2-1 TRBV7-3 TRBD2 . CASSPRLAGSINEQFF TGTGCCAGCAGCCCCCGACTAGCGGGATCGATCAATGAGCAGTTCTTC
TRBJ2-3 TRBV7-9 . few CASSFAGPSTDTQYF TGTGCCAGCAGCTTCGCAGGGCCGAGCACAGATACGCAGTATTTT
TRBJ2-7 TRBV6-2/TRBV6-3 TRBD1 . CASSLIGGTGYEQYF TGTGCCAGCAGTTTAATTGGCGGGACAGGCTACGAGCAGTACTTC
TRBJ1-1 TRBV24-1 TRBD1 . CATRAGTGGHEAFF TGTGCCACCAGGGCCGGGACAGGGGGCCACGAAGCTTTCTTT
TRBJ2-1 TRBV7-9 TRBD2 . CASSPTSGNYNEQFF TGTGCCAGCAGCCCGACTAGCGGGAACTACAATGAGCAGTTCTTC
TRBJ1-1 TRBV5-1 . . CASSLAPPGTEAFF TGCGCCAGCAGCTTGGCACCCCCGGGCACTGAAGCTTTCTTT
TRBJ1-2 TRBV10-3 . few CAISEQGTPLHGYTF TGTGCCATCAGTGAGCAGGGGACCCCGTTGCATGGCTACACCTTC
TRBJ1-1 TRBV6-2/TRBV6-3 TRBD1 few CASSYLPGQVDTEAFF TGTGCCAGCAGTTACTTACCCGGACAGGTCGACACTGAAGCTTTCTTT
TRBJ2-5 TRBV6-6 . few CASSYLARYGDHPQETQYF TGTGCCAGCAGTTACCTCGCCCGCTACGGGGACCACCCTCAAGAGACCCAGTACTTC
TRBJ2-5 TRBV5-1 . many CASSLAGPLQETQYF TGCGCCAGCAGCTTGGCGGGACCATTACAAGAGACCCAGTACTTC
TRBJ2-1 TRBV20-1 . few CSARALGDNEQFF TGCAGTGCTAGAGCACTTGGGGACAATGAGCAGTTCTTC
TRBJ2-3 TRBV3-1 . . CASSTRDPQDTQYF TGTGCCAGCAGCACCCGGGACCCGCAGGATACGCAGTATTTT
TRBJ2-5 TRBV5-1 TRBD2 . CASSVTSGGKETQYF TGCGCCAGCAGCGTGACTAGCGGGGGGAAAGAGACCCAGTACTTC
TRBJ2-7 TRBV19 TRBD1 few CASRRTGGPYEQYF TGTGCCAGTAGACGGACAGGGGGGCCCTACGAGCAGTACTTC
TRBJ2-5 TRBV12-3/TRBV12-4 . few CASSARSSWETQYF TGTGCCAGCAGCGCTCGGAGTTCTTGGGAGACCCAGTACTTC
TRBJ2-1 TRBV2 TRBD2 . CASSEGAGVPYNEQFF TGTGCCAGCAGTGAAGGGGCGGGAGTCCCCTACAATGAGCAGTTCTTC
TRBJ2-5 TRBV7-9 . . CASSGTGREYQETQYF TGTGCCAGCAGCGGTACAGGGAGGGAGTACCAAGAGACCCAGTACTTC
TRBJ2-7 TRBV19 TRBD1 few CASSNRDRGSYEQYF TGTGCCAGTAGTAACCGGGACAGGGGCTCCTACGAGCAGTACTTC
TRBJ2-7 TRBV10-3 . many CAISATGSAYEQYF TGTGCCATCAGTGCGACGGGATCCGCCTACGAGCAGTACTTC
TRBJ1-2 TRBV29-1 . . CSGGGNGYGYTF TGCAGCGGTGGGGGGAATGGGTATGGCTACACCTTC